The next 15 T cell receptor beta chains were all read from a single sample in a study of shared clonotypes between healthy human individuals. Clones were read by immunoSEQ multiplex PCR, and TCRdb kept only the in-frame ones, dropping some. The sample lists 600,000 to 750,000 clones, roughly 88% occurring once. The specimen sequenced was memory CD8+ T cells from PBMCs. The subset was: CD45RO+ cells pooled with CCR7-negative TemRA cells. These receptors all come from a man younger than 30 in good health. Some clones in this sample may be carry-over from other donors' samples.

The J gene is TRBJ2-7, the V gene TRBV18, with D tentatively TRBD2 (6 bases). The V gene's germline CDR1 is KGHSH and CDR2 LQKENI. The CDR3 contains 17 residues. Trimming stripped 3 bases from V and 4 bases from J, with 22 bases between. The CDR3 DNA is TGTGCCAGCTCACCGGCGGGGATTGGGTTGATGGATTACGAGCAGTACTTC. As protein: CASSPAGIGLMDYEQYF.

The chain combines TRBV6-1 with TRBJ1-2; D gene uncertain. This CDR3 region has 11 residues. Between the trimmed V and J ends, which lost 4 bases and 4 bases, there was a span of 4 bases. Looked up from germline, CDR1 is MNHNS and CDR2 is SASEGT. The CDR3 protein is CASSVSYGYTF. CDR3 sequence (DNA): TGTGCCAGCAGTGTCTCCTATGGCTACACCTTC.

The V call is TRBV7-2, the J call TRBJ2-7, with unresolved D. CDR1 and CDR2 (germline): SGHTA, FQGNSA. The CDR3 contains 14 residues. Deletions cut 1 base from V and 6 bases from J, with 13 bases between. The CDR3 reads CASSLVLEAIEQYF. The CDR3 DNA is TGTGCCAGCAGCTTAGTTCTCGAGGCGATCGAGCAGTACTTC.

The chain employs TRBV21-1 and TRBJ2-4; TRBD2 is the table's D call and was not checked against the DNA. TRBV21-1 is a pseudogene. The CDR3 contains 17 residues. As DNA, the CDR3 is TGTGCCAGCAGCAAAATGGAGACGCTGCCGGGTGAGAACATTCAGTACTTC. Protein sequence: CASSKMETLPGENIQYF.

The V gene is TRBV28, the J gene TRBJ1-1; TRBD1 might be the D (6 bases). Trimming left V 3 bases short and J 0 bases short, with 17 bases between. Germline CDR1 is MDHEN and CDR2 is SYDVKM. This CDR3 spans 17 amino acids. For the CDR3, the DNA is TGTGCCAGCAGTTTCGTTGGGACACGCGACATGAACACTGAAGCTTTCTTT. This sequence encodes CASSFVGTRDMNTEAFF.

The J gene is TRBJ1-5, the V gene TRBV5-5; the D is unclear. Trimming took off 0 bases at V and 2 bases at J, with 6 bases between the two ends. CDR3 size: 14 residues. The germline V gene encodes CDR1 SGHKS and CDR2 YYEKEE (reference sequence). The CDR3 bases are TGTGCCAGCAGCTTGGGGTATGGCAATCAGCCCCAGCATTTT. It specifies CASSLGYGNQPQHF. Based on the CDR3 plus reference TRBV5-5 and TRBJ1-5, the full variable domain is DAGVTQSPTHLIKTRGQQVTLRCSPISGHKSVSWYQQVLGQGPQFIFQYYEKEERGRGNFPDRFSARQFPNYSSELNVNALLLGDSALYLCASSLGYGNQPQHFGDGTRLSIL.

The rearrangement joins TRBV27 to TRBJ2-1, with D perhaps TRBD2 (5 bases). The CDR3 has 15 amino acids. Trimming stripped 3 bases from V and 0 bases from J, with 9 bases between. Germline CDR1 MNHEY, CDR2 SMNVEV (reference sequence). The DNA of the CDR3 is TGTGCCAGCAGTTTTGGACTCCGCTCCTACAATGAGCAGTTCTTC. Protein sequence: CASSFGLRSYNEQFF.

This clone was counted once. The J gene is TRBJ2-7, the V gene TRBV5-1; the D gene is possibly TRBD2 (6 bases). V gave up 0 bases and J gave up 6 bases, with 13 bases separating them. The germline V gene has CDR1 SGHRS and CDR2 YFSETQ. The CDR3 is made up of 14 amino acids. In DNA form, the CDR3 reads TGCGCCAGCAGCTTGGGCGGGGTAATAAGCGAGCAGTACTTC. It codes for CASSLGGVISEQYF. Drawing the rest from reference TRBV5-1 and TRBJ2-7, the complete variable domain is KAGVTQTPRYLIKTRGQQVTLSCSPISGHRSVSWYQQTPGQGLQFLFEYFSETQRNKGNFPGRFSGRQFSNSRSEMNVSTLELGDSALYLCASSLGGVISEQYFGPGTRLTVT.

The gene calls are TRBV4-1 and TRBJ2-5; unclear D gene. From germline, CDR1 is MGHRA and CDR2 YSYEKL. The CDR3 totals 16 residues. V lost 3 bases, J lost 4 bases, and 18 bases lay in between. CDR3 sequence (DNA): TGCGCCAGCAGCCACGTGGCCCGACGTCCCGGAGAGACCCAGTACTTC. It translates to CASSHVARRPGETQYF.

The chain has TRBV11-2 and TRBJ2-7, with TRBD2 matching over 7 bases. CDR3 length equals 15 residues. In germline, CDR1 is SGHAT, CDR2 FQNNGV. Trimming took 4 bases from V and 7 from J; bases not matched to a gene: 13. CDR3 sequence reads: CASSWSGGVDEEQYF. CDR3 sequence (DNA): TGTGCCAGCAGCTGGTCGGGGGGAGTAGACGAGGAGCAGTACTTC.

About this clone: A read error is the likely source, as a far larger clone sits one nucleotide away. J is TRBJ1-1 and V is TRBV4-3; TRBD1 might be the D (6 bases). V shed 0 bases and J shed 6 bases, with 8 bases lying between them. The CDR3 runs to 13 residues. The germline V gene has CDR1 LGHNA and CDR2 YSLEER. Written as DNA, the CDR3 is TGCGCCAGCAGCCAAGAGGCAGGGGCTGAAGCTTTCTTT. Translating it yields CASSQEAGAEAFF.

This sequence joins TRBV27 and TRBJ1-5; D call uncertain. There are 17 residues in the CDR3. The ends were cut back, 0 bases at V and 6 bases at J, with 18 bases in the middle. The germline CDR1 and CDR2 sequences are MNHEY and SMNVEV (reference sequence). CDR3 residues: CASSLSSGRQRGQPQHF. The CDR3 DNA is TGTGCCAGCAGTTTATCGAGTGGCAGGCAACGGGGTCAGCCCCAGCATTTT.

This clone was counted a single time. J is TRBJ2-1 and V is TRBV7-9; D is unresolved. Germline V CDR1 and CDR2: SEHNR, FQNEAQ (reference sequence). The CDR3 is 14 residues long. Trimming took 1 base from V and 5 from J, leaving 9 bases between them. This CDR3 is CASSLGADNNEQFF. CDR3 nucleotides: TGTGCCAGCAGCTTAGGCGCAGATAACAATGAGCAGTTCTTC. The whole variable domain, remainder taken from reference TRBV7-9 and TRBJ2-1, is DTGVSQNPRHKITKRGQNVTFRCDPISEHNRLYWYRQTLGQGPEFLTYFQNEAQLEKSRLLSDRFSAERPKGSFSTLEIQRTEQGDSAMYLCASSLGADNNEQFFGPGTRLTVL.

This chain joins TRBV2 and TRBJ1-1, with D possibly TRBD1 on 5 matching bases. The CDR3 is made up of 15 amino acids. Trimming pared 4 bases from V and 10 bases from J, leaving 22 bases between. The V gene's germline CDR1 is SNHLY and CDR2 FYNNEI. In nucleotides, the CDR3 is TGTGCCAGCAGTGGGTATCCGCATCCCGACAGAGGAGCTTTCTTT. It translates to CASSGYPHPDRGAFF.

The V call is TRBV6-5, the J call TRBJ1-1; no definite D call. CDR1 is MNHEY and CDR2 is SVGAGI in the germline V gene. The CDR3 loop spans 13 amino acids. Trimming shortened V by 0 bases and J by 6 bases, and 8 bases separated the two germline ends. In nucleotides, the CDR3 is TGTGCCAGCAGTTACTCGAGGGCGGCTGAAGCTTTCTTT. Translation gives CASSYSRAAEAFF.